This TCR beta chain emerged from a study of Graves' ophthalmopathy and Graves' hyperthyroidism (dated by TCRdb to between 2018 and 2020). Background on the whole study: Peripheral blood was collected at initial diagnosis, prior to any treatment. Following sampling, methimazole starting at 30 mg daily was administered to hyperthyroidism patients, and high-dose intravenous methylprednisolone was administered to ophthalmopathy patients. In total, some 140 blood samples were TCR-sequenced: around 42 ophthalmopathy, about 75 hyperthyroidism and approximately 17 hyperthyroidism-to-ophthalmopathy patients. The study used signatures of the TCR beta repertoire to tell Graves' ophthalmopathy apart from Graves' hyperthyroidism and to predict which patients would progress to ophthalmopathy. An independent validation cohort comprised some 18 hyperthyroidism patients and 15 to 17 patients who later progressed from hyperthyroidism to ophthalmopathy. To explore V-J signatures that distinguish ophthalmopathy from hyperthyroidism, a discovery set of 95 to 100 patients was enrolled, made up of roughly 41 with ophthalmopathy and 57 with stable hyperthyroidism. In roughly 6 hyperthyroidism patients, T-cell repertoires of thyroid tissue and blood were compared.

The paper as a whole reports these results and caveats: Most of the expanded thyroid clonotypes with a frequency above 0.001 were also detected in blood, and it was suggested that the thyroid immune response may be reflected by blood repertoires. No statistical method was used to predetermine the sample size, and group allocation was not hidden from the investigators. Ophthalmopathy was separated from stable hyperthyroidism by the 13-signature model with more than 85% sensitivity and less than 82% specificity in cross-validation and with 80%/75% in the test set. In validation, the model predicted ophthalmopathy progression with 55% to 71% sensitivity and approximately 72% specificity; some twelve predicted patients were CT-confirmed with GO in a median of around 6.5 months.

In the case of this clonotype: Its antigen is unknown. No much larger clone is present one base from it, and per-base qualities are unavailable.

For repertoire sequencing, TCR beta CDR3 regions were amplified from RNA transcripts. The first round was an RT-PCR using HTBI primers with the Qiagen OneStep RT-PCR kit, and this first round was followed by a second-round multiplex PCR, then size selection and purification. Libraries were sequenced paired-end with 100 bp reads on an Illumina HiSeq2000. Turning to the authors' computational methods: SOAPnuke was used to process the reads, throwing out any read that had adapters, had uncalled bases, had a mean Phred below 15, or lacked an exact constant-primer or identifier match. COPE v1.2.5 was used to merge the high-quality paired reads. Unique nucleotide sequences were defined as clonotypes and aligned to IMGT TRB V, D and J references using MiTCR v1.1. Only V-J combinations with frequency above 0.0001 were analysed, covering about 99% of repertoires. A TCR clonal expansion and chaos score per V-J combination was defined as the ratio of F50 clonal expansion to chaos observed in the TCRdist matrix. Features were reduced by Welch's t-statistics and random forest to around 14 V-J combinations, which fed a naive Bayes classifier. The Morisita-Horn index was used to measure how similar the thyroid and blood repertoires were. TCRdb applied fastp at Q25 and MiXCR to the public reads, then kept only in-frame beta chains. Identical CDR3 proteins give one entry, which carries the most common genes and DNA. TCRdb, not the authors, supplied the V and J calls. Across this sample there are about 700,000 distinct CDR3 sequences, with about 44% seen only once. The leading ten clones occupy roughly 46% of the sample.

Patients with ophthalmopathy had moderately to severely active disease, with a Clinical Activity Score of 3 or more, a NOSPECS grade of 4 or more, and a disease duration of less than 3 months. Patients with other autoimmune diseases, uncontrolled infections, pregnancy or lactation were excluded from the study. Diagnosis was based on clinical symptoms, serum thyroxine, TRAb, thyroid ultrasound and orbital computed tomography. PBMCs were isolated from approximately 10 ml of fresh peripheral blood by Ficoll-Paque density gradient centrifugation. Trizol reagent was used to extract the total RNA, and its quality was then checked on an Agilent 2100 Bioanalyzer. The CDR3 goes from the cysteine to the phenylalanine over 15 residues. The read is trimmed to its CDR3 DNA, 45 bases read in frame from base 1. V is pared back by 5 bases and J by 5 bases, with 16 bases lying between the germline termini. CDR1 LNHDA and CDR2 SQIVND were looked up in the germline V gene (reference sequence).

Recombination joined TRBV19 with TRBJ1-5, with no reliable assignment of the D segment. Source material: peripheral blood. This TCR was sampled from an adult man with Graves' ophthalmopathy. The nucleotide sequence reads TGTGCCAGTAGTCCCGGCGAGGTATTCGATCAGCCCCAGCATTTT. Its translation reads: CASSPGEVFDQPQHF.